The clone carrying this T cell receptor beta chain was observed a few times. Its matching antigen is unknown. The data stem from a study of identical twins. Study observations and caveats: Models came in too low on out-of-frame TCR alpha sharing in monozygotic twins. Instead of following the same donors, the conclusions were based on cross-sectional statistical analysis.

MiXCR, run by TCRdb on the 5' RACE reads, gives a single entry per CDR3 protein. Of more than 400,000 distinct CDR3 sequences in the sample, around 15% are singletons; the top ten hold about 0.4%. V lost 0 bases, J lost 4 bases, and 6 bases stayed unmatched. Germline-derived CDR1 and CDR2 are DFQATT and SNEGSKA (reference sequence). The CDR3 loop spans 16 amino acids. All donors were healthy Caucasians. The sample was also linked to a second study, of yellow fever vaccine responses in identical twins. From that report: Twins' vaccine T cell response reportedly seemed partly convergent, partly personalized.

The sequenced material came from CD4+ T cells sorted from blood. This chain joins TRBV20-1 and TRBJ2-1, with 10 bases aligning to TRBD2. The receptor comes from a woman aged 18-29 years in good health. This CDR3 reads CSARETSGRAYNEQFF. The CDR3 DNA reads TGCAGTGCTAGAGAGACTAGCGGGCGAGCTTACAATGAGCAGTTCTTC.